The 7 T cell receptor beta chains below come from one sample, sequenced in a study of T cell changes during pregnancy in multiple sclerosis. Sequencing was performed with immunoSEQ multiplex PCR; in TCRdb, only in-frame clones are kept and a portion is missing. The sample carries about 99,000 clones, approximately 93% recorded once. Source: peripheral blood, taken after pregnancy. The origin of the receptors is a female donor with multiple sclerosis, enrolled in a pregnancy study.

CDR3 amino acids: CASSATSGVSYEQYF. Here the CDR3 DNA reads TGTGCCAGCAGTGCGACTAGCGGGGTCTCCTACGAGCAGTACTTC. The chain combines TRBV28 with TRBJ2-7; the match to TRBD2 covers 11 bases. This CDR3 contains 15 residues. Germline V lookup: CDR1 MDHEN, CDR2 SYDVKM. Germline trimming cut 5 bases from V and 0 bases from J; bases unmatched to any gene: 3. Together with reference TRBV28 and TRBJ2-7, the CDR3 gives the full variable domain: DVKVTQSSRYLVKRTGEKVFLECVQDMDHENMFWYRQDPGLGLRLIYFSYDVKMKEKGDIPEGYSVSREKKERFSLILESASTNQTSMYLCASSATSGVSYEQYFGPGTRLTVT.

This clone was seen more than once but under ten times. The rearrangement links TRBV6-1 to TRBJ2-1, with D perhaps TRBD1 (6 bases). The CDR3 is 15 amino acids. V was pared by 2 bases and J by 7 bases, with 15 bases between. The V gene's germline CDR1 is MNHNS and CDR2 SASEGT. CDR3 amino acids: CASSENWVDRNEQFF. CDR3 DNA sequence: TGTGCCAGCAGTGAAAATTGGGTGGACAGAAATGAGCAGTTCTTC.

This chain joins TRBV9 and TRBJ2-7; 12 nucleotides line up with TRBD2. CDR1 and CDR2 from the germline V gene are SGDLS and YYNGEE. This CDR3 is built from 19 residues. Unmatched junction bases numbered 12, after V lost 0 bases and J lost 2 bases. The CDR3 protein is CASSVGASGRGWTPYEQYF. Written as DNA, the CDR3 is TGTGCCAGCAGCGTAGGGGCTAGCGGGAGGGGTTGGACCCCCTACGAGCAGTACTTC.

The CDR3: CSGILGIRPPPRDEQFF. CDR3 coding DNA: TGCAGCGGGATTCTAGGTATCCGTCCGCCACCGAGGGATGAGCAGTTCTTC. The rearrangement links TRBV29-1 to TRBJ2-1; D possibly corresponds to TRBD2 (5 bases). Germline V gene lookup returns CDR1 SQVTM and CDR2 ANQGSEA. The CDR3 sequence is 17 residues long. V was shortened by 7 bases and J by 8 bases, with 30 bases between the two germline ends.

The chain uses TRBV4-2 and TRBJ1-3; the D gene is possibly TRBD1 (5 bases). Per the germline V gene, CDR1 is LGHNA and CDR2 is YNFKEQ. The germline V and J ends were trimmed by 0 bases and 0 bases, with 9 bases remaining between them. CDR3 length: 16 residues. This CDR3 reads CASSQDLGGSGNTIYF. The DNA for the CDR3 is TGTGCCAGCAGCCAAGATTTGGGGGGCTCTGGAAACACCATATATTTT.

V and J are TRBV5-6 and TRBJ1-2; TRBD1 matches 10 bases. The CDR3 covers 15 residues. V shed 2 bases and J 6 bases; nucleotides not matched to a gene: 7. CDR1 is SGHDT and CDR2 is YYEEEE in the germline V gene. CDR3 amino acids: CASSFFLTGGDGYTF. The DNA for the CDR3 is TGTGCCAGCAGCTTTTTCTTGACAGGGGGCGATGGCTACACCTTC. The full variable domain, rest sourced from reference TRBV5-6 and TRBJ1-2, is DAGVTQSPTHLIKTRGQQVTLRCSPKSGHDTVSWYQQALGQGPQFIFQYYEEEERQRGNFPDRFSGHQFPNYSSELNVNALLLGDSALYLCASSFFLTGGDGYTFGSGTRLTVV.

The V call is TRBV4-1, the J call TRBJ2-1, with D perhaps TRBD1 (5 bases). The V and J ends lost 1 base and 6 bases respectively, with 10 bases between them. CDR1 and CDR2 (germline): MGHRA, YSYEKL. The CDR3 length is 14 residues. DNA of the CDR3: TGCGCCAGCAGCCAAGTCCCGACAGTCAATGAGCAGTTCTTC. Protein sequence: CASSQVPTVNEQFF.